This TCR beta chain derives from a study of blood T cells in healthy people across ages. Study-level information: When template switching was applied, about one barcoded beta molecule was captured per two T cells. General study points: For the donors, CMV status was unknown and possibly confounded expanded clonotype changes. The recorded TCR beta diversity per million T cells decreased in a roughly linear manner with age.

PCR was performed a second time for roughly 7 to 12 cycles using a sample-barcoded 5' primer and a J-beta primer mix. TCRdb reprocessed the 5' RACE reads with MiXCR, giving one entry per CDR3 protein. The sample lists 870,000 or so distinct CDR3 sequences; less than 35% were seen once. The sample holds a few counts of this clonotype. The antigen is not known. The authors extracted at least 5 micrograms of total RNA per sample. The receptor comes from a woman over 75 in good health. Sequencing used blood.

The CDR3 nucleotides read TGTGCCAGCAGCTTTGGGCGGGGAAGCAATCAGCCCCAGCATTTT. This sequence encodes CASSFGRGSNQPQHF. This sequence joins TRBV5-4 and TRBJ1-5; D gene uncertain. Germline-derived CDR1 and CDR2 are SGHNT and YYREEE (reference sequence). The CDR3 covers 15 residues. The V gene lost 2 bases and the J gene lost 1 base, with 10 bases spanning the gap.